Below, 13 T cell receptor beta chains from the same sample are listed, as sequenced in a study of cytomegalovirus exposure and HLA in healthy donors. Clones were read by immunoSEQ multiplex PCR, and TCRdb kept only the in-frame ones, dropping some. The sample lists about 240,000 clones, around nine tenths occurring once. The sample was PBMCs. The receptor source for this set is a man between 18 and 29 years old in good health and CMV-seronegative.

The rearrangement links TRBV15 to TRBJ2-7, with D perhaps TRBD2 (7 bases). From germline, CDR1 is LNHNV and CDR2 YYDKDF (reference sequence). Trimming removed 5 bases from V and 2 bases from J, with 19 bases in between. The CDR3 has 16 amino acids. This chain's CDR3 is CATSEGGRETTYEQYF. In DNA, the CDR3 is TGTGCCACCAGCGAGGGGGGGAGGGAAACAACCTACGAGCAGTACTTC.

This clone was counted once. The V call is TRBV6-1, the J call TRBJ2-5, with a tentative D call TRBD1 (6 bases). Between the trimmed V and J ends, which lost 2 bases and 6 bases, there was a span of 10 bases. The CDR3 sequence is 13 residues long. Germline V gives CDR1 MNHNS, CDR2 SASEGT. The CDR3 region has the DNA TGTGCCAGCAGTGAATGGGGGCGGCAGACCCAGTACTTC. Translated: CASSEWGRQTQYF.

The chain links TRBV9 to TRBJ1-6; D gene ambiguous. Germline loops: CDR1 SGDLS, CDR2 YYNGEE. The CDR3 covers 15 residues. The V end was cut by 0 bases, the J end by 6 bases, with 10 bases between. The CDR3 loop is CASSVDVTPNSPLHF. The CDR3 region has the DNA TGTGCCAGCAGCGTAGACGTCACACCTAATTCACCCCTCCACTTT.

The chain combines TRBV2 with TRBJ2-7, with 10 bases that match TRBD1. Germline trimming cut 6 bases from V and 7 bases from J; bases unmatched to any gene: 9. Germline V gene lookup returns CDR1 SNHLY and CDR2 FYNNEI. The CDR3 is made up of 14 amino acids. In nucleotides, the CDR3 is TGTGCCAGCAGACCTGGGACAGGGGTCTGGGAGCAGTACTTC. Translation gives CASRPGTGVWEQYF.

This clone was seen a single time. J is TRBJ2-2 and V is TRBV6-5; perhaps TRBD1 as D (6 bases). The CDR3 is 12 residues long. Germline values: CDR1 MNHEY, CDR2 SVGAGI. The ends were cut back, 4 bases at V and 13 bases at J, with 13 bases in the middle. For the CDR3, the DNA is TGTGCCAGCAGTTCAACAGGGATCGCGCTGTTTTTT. Protein sequence: CASSSTGIALFF.

V and J are TRBV4-1 and TRBJ2-1, with 7 bases aligning to TRBD1. This CDR3 contains 19 residues. V gave up 2 bases and J gave up 0 bases; unmatched junction bases: 13. Germline lookup yields CDR1 MGHRA and CDR2 YSYEKL. CDR3 nucleotides: TGCGCCAGCAGCCAAAACAGGGGTCTTCTCGCAAGCTCCTACAATGAGCAGTTCTTC. It yields the protein CASSQNRGLLASSYNEQFF.

Comment on this clone: A junction boundary mismatches the germline segment, possibly from a read error. The chain uses TRBV4-3 and TRBJ1-1; TRBD1 matches at 10 bases. The CDR3 has 15 residues. CDR1 and CDR2 from the germline V gene are LGHNA and YSLEER. The CDR3 DNA reads as TGCGCCAGCAGCCAAGAGGGACAGGGGAACACTGAAGTTTTCTTT. It is translated as CASSQEGQGNTEVFF.

CDR3 region: CASSGGLQETQYF. Here the CDR3 DNA reads TGTGCCAGCAGTGGGGGACTACAAGAGACCCAGTACTTC. The V and J genes are TRBV2 and TRBJ2-5, with 7 positions matching TRBD2. With 4 bases clipped from V and 2 bases from J, the junction kept 1 base outside the gene matches. The CDR3 totals 13 residues. Germline V lookup: CDR1 SNHLY, CDR2 FYNNEI.

This clone occurred once. The rearrangement joins TRBV7-9 to TRBJ1-2; D unclear. CDR1 SEHNR and CDR2 FQNEAQ come from the germline V gene (reference sequence). The CDR3 loop spans 13 amino acids. Trimming took 3 bases from V and 4 from J, leaving 9 bases between them. CDR3 sequence reads: CASSFPYPYGYTF. The CDR3 nucleotides read TGTGCCAGCAGCTTTCCCTATCCCTATGGCTACACCTTC.

The chain couples TRBV2 to TRBJ2-7; D might be TRBD1 (5 bases). This CDR3 has 11 amino acids. Germline CDR1 is SNHLY and CDR2 is FYNNEI. V gave up 6 bases and J gave up 8 bases, with 11 bases separating them. This CDR3 is CASSGDSKQYF. CDR3 nucleotides: TGTGCCAGCAGCGGAGACAGCAAGCAGTACTTC.

V usage is TRBV9 and J usage is TRBJ2-7; 10 nucleotides agree with TRBD1. CDR3 size: 15 residues. The junction had 3 bases not matched to a gene; V was cut back by 0 bases and J by 3 bases. The germline CDR1 and CDR2 sequences are SGDLS and YYNGEE. The CDR3 DNA sequence: TGTGCCAGCAGCGTAGGCGGGACAGGGGACTACGAGCAGTACTTC. Residues: CASSVGGTGDYEQYF.

This sequence joins TRBV4-3 and TRBJ2-1; TRBD2 aligns across 7 bases. Germline values: CDR1 LGHNA, CDR2 YSLEER. This CDR3 region has 16 residues. Trimming removed 1 base from V and 5 bases from J; junction bases left unmatched: 8. DNA for the CDR3: TGCGCCAGCAGCCAAGGTGACGGACTAGTAAACAATGAGCAGTTCTTC. Its protein product is CASSQGDGLVNNEQFF.

The CDR3 coding sequence is TGTGCCATCAGTGAGTCGTGGACAGGGGGACCCTATGGCTACACCTTC. Its protein is CAISESWTGGPYGYTF. The chain recombines TRBV10-3 with TRBJ1-2; TRBD1 matches 10 bases. The CDR3 consists of 16 residues. J lost 4 bases, V lost 0 bases, and 5 bases had no gene match. Germline-derived CDR1 and CDR2 are ENHRY and SYGVKD.